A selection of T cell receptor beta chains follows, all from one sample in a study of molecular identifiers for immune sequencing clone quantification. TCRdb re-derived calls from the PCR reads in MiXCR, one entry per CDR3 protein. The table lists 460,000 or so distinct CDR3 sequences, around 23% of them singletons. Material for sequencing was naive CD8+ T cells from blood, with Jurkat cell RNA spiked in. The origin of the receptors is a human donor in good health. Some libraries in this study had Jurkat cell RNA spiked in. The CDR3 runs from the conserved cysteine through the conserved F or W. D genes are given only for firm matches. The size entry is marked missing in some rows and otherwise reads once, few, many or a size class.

CDR3: CASSWGTGYGDTQYF
DNA: TGTGCCAGCAGCTGGGGGACAGGGTACGGAGATACGCAGTATTTT
size: .
D: TRBD1
J: TRBJ2-3
V: TRBV9

CDR3: CASSQDRGRYTQYF
DNA: TGCGCCAGCAGCCAAGACCGGGGCAGGTATACGCAGTATTTT
size: few
D: .
J: TRBJ2-3
V: TRBV4-3

CDR3: CASSYPGTGNQPQHF
DNA: TGTGCCAGCAGTTACCCCGGGACAGGTAATCAGCCCCAGCATTTT
size: .
D: TRBD1
J: TRBJ1-5
V: TRBV6-2/TRBV6-3

CDR3: CAISLFGTNTGELFF
DNA: TGTGCCATCAGTTTATTTGGAACGAACACCGGGGAGCTGTTTTTT
size: .
D: .
J: TRBJ2-2
V: TRBV27

CDR3: CASSPRGVVDTEAFF
DNA: TGTGCCAGCAGCCCACGGGGAGTGGTGGACACTGAAGCTTTCTTT
size: few
D: .
J: TRBJ1-1
V: TRBV6-2/TRBV6-3

CDR3: CASSPTRQGEDEQYF
DNA: TGTGCCAGCAGCCCAACAAGACAGGGCGAGGACGAGCAGTACTTC
size: few
D: TRBD1
J: TRBJ2-7
V: TRBV13

CDR3: CASNTRQDSAYYEQYF
DNA: TGTGCCAGCAATACCCGCCAGGACAGCGCCTACTACGAGCAGTACTTC
size: .
D: .
J: TRBJ2-7
V: TRBV27

CDR3: CASSPGQNKWDQPQHF
DNA: TGTGCCAGCAGTCCTGGACAGAACAAATGGGATCAGCCCCAGCATTTT
size: many
D: .
J: TRBJ1-5
V: TRBV28

CDR3: CASSLLMGIEAFF
DNA: TGTGCCAGCAGTTTATTGATGGGGATTGAAGCTTTCTTT
size: many
D: .
J: TRBJ1-1
V: TRBV27

CDR3: CASSDLDRGEAFF
DNA: TGTGCCAGCAGTGACTTAGACAGAGGTGAAGCTTTCTTT
size: many
D: .
J: TRBJ1-1
V: TRBV2

CDR3: CAWSVGQISYEQYF
DNA: TGTGCCTGGAGTGTAGGACAGATATCCTACGAGCAGTACTTC
size: .
D: .
J: TRBJ2-7
V: TRBV30

CDR3: CASSPLFRGPLNTEAFF
DNA: TGCGCCAGCAGCCCCCTTTTCCGGGGCCCCTTGAACACTGAAGCTTTCTTT
size: few
D: .
J: TRBJ1-1
V: TRBV4-1

CDR3: CSAGFTSGSSYEQYF
DNA: TGCAGTGCTGGATTTACTAGCGGTAGCTCCTACGAGCAGTACTTC
size: few
D: TRBD2
J: TRBJ2-7
V: TRBV20-1

CDR3: CASTYPTGGREQYF
DNA: TGTGCCAGCACCTACCCGACAGGGGGACGAGAGCAGTACTTC
size: many
D: TRBD1
J: TRBJ2-7
V: TRBV27

CDR3: CASSSGAGIYNGAFF
DNA: TGTGCCAGTAGTTCTGGAGCGGGGATTTATAATGGAGCTTTCTTT
size: once
D: .
J: TRBJ1-1
V: TRBV7-2

CDR3: CSVVLASNEKLFF
DNA: TGCAGCGTTGTTTTGGCCTCTAATGAAAAACTGTTTTTT
size: many
D: .
J: TRBJ1-4
V: TRBV29-1

CDR3: CASGLVGQSYEQYF
DNA: TGTGCCAGCGGTTTAGTGGGGCAGTCCTACGAGCAGTACTTC
size: .
D: .
J: TRBJ2-7
V: TRBV12-3/TRBV12-4

CDR3: CASSLAAHTEAFF
DNA: TGTGCCAGCAGTTTGGCGGCCCACACTGAAGCTTTCTTT
size: .
D: .
J: TRBJ1-1
V: TRBV27

CDR3: CASSQDQGPLIVTEAFF
DNA: TGTGCCAGCAGCCAAGATCAGGGGCCCCTGATAGTGACTGAAGCTTTCTTT
size: many
D: .
J: TRBJ1-1
V: TRBV14

CDR3: CASSILGQGSGANVLTF
DNA: TGTGCCAGTAGTATCCTAGGACAGGGTTCAGGGGCCAACGTCCTGACTTTC
size: .
D: TRBD1
J: TRBJ2-6
V: TRBV19

CDR3: CASSPYRAVQETQYF
DNA: TGTGCCAGCAGTCCTTATAGGGCGGTCCAAGAGACCCAGTACTTC
size: many
D: .
J: TRBJ2-5
V: TRBV28

CDR3: CAGSPVSTSYEQYF
DNA: TGTGCCGGCAGCCCCGTTTCCACATCCTACGAGCAGTACTTC
size: few
D: .
J: TRBJ2-7
V: TRBV5-6

CDR3: CASSYSQGVGEQYF
DNA: TGTGCCAGCAGCTATTCTCAGGGGGTGGGAGAGCAGTACTTC
size: few
D: TRBD1
J: TRBJ2-7
V: TRBV7-9

CDR3: CASSQGGGGGYNSPLHF
DNA: TGCGCCAGCAGCCAGGGCGGGGGAGGTGGATATAATTCACCCCTCCACTTT
size: .
D: .
J: TRBJ1-6
V: TRBV4-1

CDR3: CASSEWEGSTQYF
DNA: TGTGCCAGCAGTGAATGGGAGGGTAGTACGCAGTATTTT
size: many
D: TRBD2
J: TRBJ2-3
V: TRBV6-1

CDR3: CASSSGTGGANEQFF
DNA: TGTGCCAGCAGCTCCGGGACAGGGGGAGCGAATGAGCAGTTCTTC
size: few
D: TRBD1
J: TRBJ2-1
V: TRBV7-9

CDR3: CASSLVTGDNSPLHF
DNA: TGTGCCAGCAGCTTAGTGACAGGGGATAATTCACCCCTCCACTTT
size: few
D: TRBD1
J: TRBJ1-6
V: TRBV11-2

CDR3: CASSQAESGNTIYF
DNA: TGTGCCAGCAGCCAAGCGGAGTCTGGAAACACCATATATTTT
size: .
D: .
J: TRBJ1-3
V: TRBV3-1

CDR3: CASGEGMDTQYF
DNA: TGTGCCAGTGGCGAGGGTATGGATACGCAGTATTTT
size: many
D: .
J: TRBJ2-3
V: TRBV19

CDR3: CASSQDAGAPSTDTQYF
DNA: TGCGCCAGCAGCCAAGATGCGGGAGCTCCTAGCACAGATACGCAGTATTTT
size: .
D: TRBD2
J: TRBJ2-3
V: TRBV4-1

CDR3: CASSEQGVGELFF
DNA: TGCGCCAGCAGTGAACAGGGAGTCGGGGAGCTGTTTTTT
size: .
D: .
J: TRBJ2-2
V: TRBV10-1

CDR3: CASSYPGQGASGELFF
DNA: TGTGCCAGCAGCTATCCGGGACAGGGAGCCTCCGGGGAGCTGTTTTTT
size: .
D: TRBD1
J: TRBJ2-2
V: TRBV7-9

CDR3: CSARDEWQLEIQYF
DNA: TGCAGTGCTAGAGATGAGTGGCAATTAGAGATCCAGTACTTC
size: .
D: .
J: TRBJ2-5
V: TRBV20-1

CDR3: CASSQEGWTAGYEQYF
DNA: TGCGCCAGCAGCCAAGAGGGGTGGACCGCGGGCTACGAGCAGTACTTC
size: few
D: .
J: TRBJ2-7
V: TRBV4-3

CDR3: CASSQVNGANYGYTF
DNA: TGCGCCAGCAGCCAAGTGAACGGGGCTAACTATGGCTACACCTTC
size: few
D: .
J: TRBJ1-2
V: TRBV4-1

CDR3: CASSLGVRAGGTDTQYF
DNA: TGTGCCAGCAGCTTAGGAGTAAGAGCCGGAGGGACAGATACGCAGTATTTT
size: few
D: .
J: TRBJ2-3
V: TRBV11-3